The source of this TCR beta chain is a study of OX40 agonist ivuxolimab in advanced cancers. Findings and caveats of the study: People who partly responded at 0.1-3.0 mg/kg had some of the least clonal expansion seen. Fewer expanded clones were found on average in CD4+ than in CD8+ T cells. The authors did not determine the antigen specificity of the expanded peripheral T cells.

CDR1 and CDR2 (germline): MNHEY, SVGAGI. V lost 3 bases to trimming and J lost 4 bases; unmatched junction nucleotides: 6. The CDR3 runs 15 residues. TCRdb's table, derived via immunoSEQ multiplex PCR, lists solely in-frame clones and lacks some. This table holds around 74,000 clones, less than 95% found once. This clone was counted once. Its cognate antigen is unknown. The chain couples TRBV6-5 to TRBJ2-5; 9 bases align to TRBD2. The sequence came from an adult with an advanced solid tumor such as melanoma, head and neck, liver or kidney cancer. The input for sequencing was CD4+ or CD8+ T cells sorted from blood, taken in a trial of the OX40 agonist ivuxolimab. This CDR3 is CASSYGRGGSETQYF. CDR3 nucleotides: TGTGCCAGCAGTTATGGGCGGGGGGGCTCAGAGACCCAGTACTTC.